This T cell receptor (beta chain) was sequenced in a study of a mutant IDH1 vaccine in newly diagnosed glioma. Study summary: The patients were given eight vaccinations, one each in weeks 1, 3, 5, 7, 11, 15, 19 and 23. The sex distribution of treated patients was roughly 62% male and roughly 40% female, with a mean age of roughly 40 years. With temozolomide cycles, or 4-6 weeks after radiotherapy alone, vaccination was started. Findings and limits, study-wide: Apparently, pseudoprogression bore no relation to changes among the top peripheral T cell clonotypes.

Clones were read by immunoSEQ multiplex PCR, and TCRdb kept only the in-frame ones, dropping some. The sample lists about 40,000 clones; roughly 84% were seen once. Of note for this clone: Its specificity is not known.

Documented time point: week 11, during vaccination. The study gave 300 ug of mutant IDH1 20-mer peptide per vaccine dose, with topical imiquimod. Per germline, CDR1 SEHNR and CDR2 FQNEAQ (reference sequence). J gave up 0 bases and V 4 bases, and 4 bases lay outside the gene matches. The CDR3 is made up of 15 amino acids. The receptor comes from a man aged 40-50 years with glioma. J is TRBJ2-3 and V is TRBV7-9; the match to TRBD1 covers 7 bases. Sequencing was performed on PBMCs, taken from a glioma patient whose treatment included an IDH1 peptide vaccine. The CDR3 nucleotides are TGTGCCAGCAGCTCCGACAGGGCTAGCACAGATACGCAGTATTTT. Encoded protein: CASSSDRASTDTQYF.